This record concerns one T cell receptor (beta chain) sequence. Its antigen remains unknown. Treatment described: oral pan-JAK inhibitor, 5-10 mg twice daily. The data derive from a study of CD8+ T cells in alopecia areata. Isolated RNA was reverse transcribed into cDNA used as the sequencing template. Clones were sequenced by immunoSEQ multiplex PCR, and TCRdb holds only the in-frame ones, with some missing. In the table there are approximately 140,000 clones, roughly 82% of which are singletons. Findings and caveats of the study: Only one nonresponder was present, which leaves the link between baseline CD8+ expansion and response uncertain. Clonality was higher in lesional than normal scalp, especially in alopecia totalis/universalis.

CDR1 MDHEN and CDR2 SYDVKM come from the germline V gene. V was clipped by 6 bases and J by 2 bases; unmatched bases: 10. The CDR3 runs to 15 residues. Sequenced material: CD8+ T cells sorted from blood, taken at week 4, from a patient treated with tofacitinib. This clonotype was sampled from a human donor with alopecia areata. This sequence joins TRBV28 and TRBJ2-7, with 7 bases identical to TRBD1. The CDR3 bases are TGTGCCAGCAGGGTGGACAGGCGAGGGGCCTACGAGCAGTACTTC. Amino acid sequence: CASRVDRRGAYEQYF.